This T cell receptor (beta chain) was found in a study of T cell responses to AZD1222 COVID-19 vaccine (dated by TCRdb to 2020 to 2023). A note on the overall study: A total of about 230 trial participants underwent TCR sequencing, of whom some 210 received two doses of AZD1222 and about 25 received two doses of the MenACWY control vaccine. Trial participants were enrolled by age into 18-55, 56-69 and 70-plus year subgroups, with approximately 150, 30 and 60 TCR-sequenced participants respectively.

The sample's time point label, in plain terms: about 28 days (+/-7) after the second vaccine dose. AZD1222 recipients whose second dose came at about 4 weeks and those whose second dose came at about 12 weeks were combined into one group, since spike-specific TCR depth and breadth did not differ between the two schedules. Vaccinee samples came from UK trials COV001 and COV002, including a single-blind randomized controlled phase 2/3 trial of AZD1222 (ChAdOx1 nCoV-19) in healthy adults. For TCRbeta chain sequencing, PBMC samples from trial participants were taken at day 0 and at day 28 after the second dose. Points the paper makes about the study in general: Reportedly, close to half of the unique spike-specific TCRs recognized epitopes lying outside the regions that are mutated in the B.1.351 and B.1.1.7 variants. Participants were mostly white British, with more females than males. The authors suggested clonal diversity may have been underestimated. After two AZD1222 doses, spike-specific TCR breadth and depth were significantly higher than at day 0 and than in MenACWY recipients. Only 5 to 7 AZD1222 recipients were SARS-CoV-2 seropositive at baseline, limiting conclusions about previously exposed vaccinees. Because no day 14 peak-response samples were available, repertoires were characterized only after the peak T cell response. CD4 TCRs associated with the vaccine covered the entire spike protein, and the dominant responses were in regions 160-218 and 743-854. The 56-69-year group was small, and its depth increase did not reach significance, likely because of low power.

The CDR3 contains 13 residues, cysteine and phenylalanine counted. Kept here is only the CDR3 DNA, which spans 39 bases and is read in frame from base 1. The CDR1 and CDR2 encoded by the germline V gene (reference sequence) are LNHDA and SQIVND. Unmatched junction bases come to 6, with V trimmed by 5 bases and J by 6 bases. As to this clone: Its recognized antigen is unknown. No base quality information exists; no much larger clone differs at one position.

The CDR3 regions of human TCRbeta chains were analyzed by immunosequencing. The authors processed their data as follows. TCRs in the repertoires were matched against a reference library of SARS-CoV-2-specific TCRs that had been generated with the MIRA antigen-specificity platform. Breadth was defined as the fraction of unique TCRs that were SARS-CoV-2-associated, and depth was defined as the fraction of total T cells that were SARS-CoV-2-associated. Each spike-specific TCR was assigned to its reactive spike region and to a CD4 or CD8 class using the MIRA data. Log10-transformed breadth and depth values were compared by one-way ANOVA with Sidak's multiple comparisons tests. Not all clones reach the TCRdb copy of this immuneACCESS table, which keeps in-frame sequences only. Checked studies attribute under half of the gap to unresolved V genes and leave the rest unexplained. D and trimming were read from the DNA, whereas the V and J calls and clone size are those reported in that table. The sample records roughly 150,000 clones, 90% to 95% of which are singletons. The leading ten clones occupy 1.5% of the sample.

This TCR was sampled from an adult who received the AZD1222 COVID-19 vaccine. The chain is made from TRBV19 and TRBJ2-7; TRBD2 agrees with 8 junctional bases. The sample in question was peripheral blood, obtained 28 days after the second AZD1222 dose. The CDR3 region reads CASSPSGSTEQYF. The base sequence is TGTGCCAGTAGTCCCAGCGGGAGTACCGAGCAGTACTTC.